One sample yielded the 19 T cell receptor beta chains listed below, sequenced in a study of cytomegalovirus exposure and HLA in healthy donors. TCRdb's table, derived via immunoSEQ multiplex PCR, lists solely in-frame clones and lacks some. The profile covers about 160,000 clones, with roughly nine tenths appearing a single time and about a tenth taken by the ten largest. The sequenced material came from PBMCs. These receptors were obtained from a woman aged 18-29 years in good health and CMV-seropositive.

This clone was seen just once. The chain combines TRBV19 with TRBJ2-1, with D tentatively TRBD1 (5 bases). V was pared by 3 bases and J by 7 bases, with 22 bases between. Germline CDR1 reads LNHDA; CDR2 reads SQIVND (reference sequence). The CDR3 is 17 residues long. This CDR3 reads CASSIGAAGIPTNEQFF. Written as DNA, the CDR3 is TGTGCCAGTAGTATTGGGGCAGCAGGGATACCTACAAATGAGCAGTTCTTC.

The chain carries TRBV5-1 and TRBJ1-1; tentative D call: TRBD1 (6 bases). Trimming removed 0 bases at V and 6 bases at J, with 9 bases between. Germline V gives CDR1 SGHRS, CDR2 YFSETQ. The CDR3 contains 13 residues. The CDR3 sequence: CASSLAGTPEAFF. As DNA, the CDR3 is TGCGCCAGCAGCTTGGCCGGGACACCTGAAGCTTTCTTT.

The chain links TRBV15 to TRBJ1-3; weak D call: TRBD1 (5 bases). Trimming removed 3 bases at V and 0 bases at J, with 6 bases between. The CDR3 has 14 residues. Germline assignment: CDR1 LNHNV and CDR2 YYDKDF (reference sequence). The CDR3 region is CATSSDSSGNTIYF. The CDR3 DNA follows: TGTGCCACCAGCAGTGACAGCTCTGGAAACACCATATATTTT.

The rearrangement joins TRBV15 to TRBJ2-1; 14 nucleotides match TRBD2. The trim removed 2 bases at V and 6 bases at J, leaving 6 bases unmatched. This CDR3 region has 17 residues. Germline lookup yields CDR1 LNHNV and CDR2 YYDKDF (reference sequence). CDR3 coding DNA: TGTGCCACCAGCAGACCGGGACTAGCGGGAGCCCGCAATGAGCAGTTCTTC. Amino acid sequence: CATSRPGLAGARNEQFF.

The chain links TRBV5-1 to TRBJ2-7; 11 bases fit TRBD2. The CDR3 runs to 16 residues. Germline values: CDR1 SGHRS, CDR2 YFSETQ. J gave up 7 bases and V 0 bases, and 9 bases lay outside the gene matches. The CDR3 loop reads CASSLGLAGGKGEQYF. CDR3 in DNA: TGCGCCAGCAGCTTGGGGCTAGCGGGAGGAAAGGGAGAGCAGTACTTC.

The chain joins TRBV14 to TRBJ1-2, with a possible D match to TRBD1 (5 bases). The CDR3 is 13 amino acids. V lost 4 bases and J lost 8, with 14 bases in between. The germline V gene has CDR1 SGHDN and CDR2 FVKESK. The CDR3 protein is CASSRTSGFGYTF. CDR3 DNA: TGTGCCAGCAGCCGAACCTCAGGGTTCGGCTACACCTTC.

Here the CDR3 reads CASSQGYNEQFF. CDR3 DNA: TGTGCCAGCAGCCAGGGGTACAATGAGCAGTTCTTC. This sequence joins TRBV27 and TRBJ2-1, with D maybe TRBD1 (6 bases). This CDR3 is built from 12 residues. The ends were cut back, 6 bases at V and 4 bases at J, with 7 bases in the middle. Looked up from germline, CDR1 is MNHEY and CDR2 is SMNVEV (reference sequence).

The chain uses TRBV2 and TRBJ1-5, with D unresolved. Germline V gives CDR1 SNHLY, CDR2 FYNNEI. CDR3 length: 13 residues. Trimming left V 3 bases short and J 4 bases short, with 7 bases between. In DNA form, the CDR3 reads TGTGCCAGCAGTGAGAGCGGTAATCAGCCCCAGCATTTT. Residues: CASSESGNQPQHF. The entire variable domain, with the rest obtained from reference TRBV2 and TRBJ1-5, is as follows: EPEVTQTPSHQVTQMGQEVILRCVPISNHLYFYWYRQILGQKVEFLVSFYNNEISEKSEIFDDQFSVERPDGSNFTLKIRSTKLEDSAMYFCASSESGNQPQHFGDGTRLSIL.

This sequence joins TRBV4-3 and TRBJ2-3; TRBD2 aligns across 9 bases. The CDR3 loop spans 15 amino acids. The V segment lost 0 bases and the J segment 6 bases; nucleotides outside the gene matches: 4. CDR1 is LGHNA, CDR2 YSLEER, per germline. The CDR3 sequence: CASSQEAGGIDTQYF. In nucleotides, the CDR3 is TGCGCCAGCAGCCAAGAGGCGGGAGGGATCGATACGCAGTATTTT.

The count of this clone is one. The CDR3 DNA follows: TGTGCCAGCAGGCTAGGGACTGGCCCCAACCAGCCCCAGCATTTT. It is translated as CASRLGTGPNQPQHF. The chain employs TRBV2 and TRBJ1-5; possible D gene TRBD1, 5 bases. In germline, CDR1 is SNHLY, CDR2 FYNNEI. This CDR3 spans 15 amino acids. V was clipped by 6 bases and J by 7 bases, with 19 bases between them.

The chain links TRBV4-2 to TRBJ2-2, with TRBD2 identical over 9 bases. The germline gives CDR1 LGHNA, CDR2 YNFKEQ. This CDR3 region has 17 residues. V trimming: 0 bases; J trimming: 6 bases; junction bases outside the gene matches: 8. CDR3 in DNA: TGTGCCAGCAGCCAAGATGTCGGACTAGCGTTCCCCGGGGAGCTGTTTTTT. It encodes CASSQDVGLAFPGELFF.

The chain is built from TRBV25-1 and TRBJ2-1, with D perhaps TRBD2 (5 bases). There are 12 residues in the CDR3. Germline V gene lookup returns CDR1 MGHDK and CDR2 SYGVNS. V gave up 4 bases and J gave up 8 bases, with 9 bases separating them. The CDR3 loop is CASSGNSDEQFF. CDR3 DNA sequence: TGTGCCAGCAGTGGGAATAGCGATGAGCAGTTCTTC.

The rearrangement links TRBV29-1 to TRBJ2-1; D is unresolved. V lost 1 base to trimming and J lost 7 bases, with 14 bases between them. CDR1 and CDR2 from the germline V gene are SQVTM and ANQGSEA. CDR3 length: 14 amino acids. The CDR3 region is CSVEGRLGLNEQFF. The CDR3 DNA reads TGCAGCGTTGAAGGGCGCCTAGGTCTGAATGAGCAGTTCTTC.

This sequence joins TRBV30 and TRBJ1-2; D might be TRBD1 (6 bases). This CDR3 region has 12 residues. Germline lookup yields CDR1 GTSNPN and CDR2 SVGIG (reference sequence). The V and J ends lost 3 bases and 8 bases respectively, with 13 bases between them. The DNA for the CDR3 is TGTGCCTGGAGCGAGGGGGTGGGAGGCTACACCTTC. Translating it yields CAWSEGVGGYTF.

The chain carries TRBV9 and TRBJ2-5; 8 bases are shared with TRBD2. Per germline, CDR1 SGDLS and CDR2 YYNGEE. The CDR3 is made up of 15 amino acids. Losses at the gene ends were 3 bases for V and 2 bases for J; bases not matched to a gene: 6. The CDR3 DNA sequence: TGTGCCAGCAGCGCACTTAGCGGGACTCAAGAGACCCAGTACTTC. Translating gives CASSALSGTQETQYF.

The chain employs TRBV2 and TRBJ2-1; 7 nucleotides agree with TRBD2. CDR1 is SNHLY, CDR2 FYNNEI, per germline. The CDR3 spans 15 residues. Losses at the gene ends were 6 bases for V and 2 bases for J; bases not matched to a gene: 7. The CDR3 bases are TGTGCCAGCAGATCTAGGGCGGGAGCCTACAATGAGCAGTTCTTC. Its translation: CASRSRAGAYNEQFF.

This sequence joins TRBV5-6 and TRBJ2-4; 11 bases match TRBD1. V trimming: 4 bases; J trimming: 3 bases; junction bases outside the gene matches: 15. The CDR3 loop spans 19 amino acids. In germline, CDR1 is SGHDT, CDR2 YYEEEE. CDR3 in DNA: TGTGCCAGCAGCACATCCCCCGGGACAGGGGGGTTTAGCAAAAACATTCAGTACTTC. This codes for CASSTSPGTGGFSKNIQYF. Together with reference TRBV5-6 and TRBJ2-4, the CDR3 gives the full variable domain: DAGVTQSPTHLIKTRGQQVTLRCSPKSGHDTVSWYQQALGQGPQFIFQYYEEEERQRGNFPDRFSGHQFPNYSSELNVNALLLGDSALYLCASSTSPGTGGFSKNIQYFGAGTRLSVL.

This clone was found once. The chain recombines TRBV7-9 with TRBJ2-5; D gene unclear. Trimming removed 3 bases at V and 4 bases at J, with 9 bases between. CDR1 and CDR2 (germline): SEHNR, FQNEAQ (reference sequence). The length of the CDR3 is 13 residues. CDR3 coding DNA: TGTGCCAGCAGCTTTGAGGTTTTAGAGACCCAGTACTTC. It encodes CASSFEVLETQYF.

V and J are TRBV5-3 and TRBJ2-1; 9 bases fit TRBD2. Being an ORF, TRBV5-3 has a function that is uncertain. CDR3 length: 17 residues. Trimming took 5 bases from V and 5 from J; bases not matched to a gene: 14. DNA for the CDR3: TGTGCCAGAAGGGCGAATCAACTAGCGGGTAACCACAATGAGCAGTTCTTC. It encodes CARRANQLAGNHNEQFF.